The source of this T cell receptor (beta chain) is a study of T cell responses to AZD1222 COVID-19 vaccine. V was shortened by 3 bases and J by 1 base, with 6 bases between the two germline ends. Germline CDR1 and CDR2: MNHEY and SMNVEV (reference sequence). The CDR3 sequence is 13 residues long. The data were produced by immunoSEQ multiplex PCR, yet TCRdb's version contains in-frame clones alone and is incomplete. The data hold about 110,000 clones, with about 94% observed a single time. Points from the study as a whole: Along spike, vaccine-associated CD4 TCRs were found throughout, with dominance at 160-218 and 743-854. After the peak T cell response, and only then, were repertoires sampled. Among those given AZD1222, only five or six were seropositive at baseline. Females outnumbered males among donors, who were mostly white British; clonal diversity was possibly underestimated.

As regards this clone: Its antigen is as yet unknown.

The clonotype originates from an adult who received the AZD1222 COVID-19 vaccine. The sequencing here drew on peripheral blood, taken 28 days after the second AZD1222 dose. V and J are TRBV27 and TRBJ1-2; D gene unclear. The CDR3 here is CASSFTDNYGYTF. The DNA of the CDR3 is TGTGCCAGCAGTTTTACTGATAACTATGGCTACACCTTC.